This T cell receptor (beta chain) was identified in a study of cytomegalovirus exposure and HLA in healthy donors. Findings and limits, study-wide: Analyzed later, association rates of TCRs varied across HLA loci, with DRB1 most and HLA-C fewest. Reported findings show TCR beta sequences accurately forecast HLA-A and HLA-B alleles in most subjects. TRBV6-2, TRBV6-3 and some other V segments were excluded as indistinguishable.

CDR1 is SEHNR and CDR2 is FQNEAQ in the germline V gene (reference sequence). CDR3 size: 15 residues. Trimming removed 5 bases from V and 4 bases from J, with 17 bases in between. As concerns this clone: Antigen specificity is unknown.

Primers for the PCR totalled 60 Vbeta and 13 Jbeta. Profiling relied on immunoSEQ multiplex PCR, and the TCRdb table lists in-frame clones only, not all of them. This table holds around 50,000 clones, roughly 76% found once. The clonotype originates from a man younger than 45 in good health and CMV-seronegative. The rearrangement uses TRBV7-9 and TRBJ1-1, with a tentative D call TRBD1 (5 bases). Specimen: PBMCs. This chain's CDR3 is CASSPRTFMSTEAFF. The CDR3 nucleotides are TGTGCCAGCAGCCCTCGGACATTTATGAGCACTGAAGCTTTCTTT.